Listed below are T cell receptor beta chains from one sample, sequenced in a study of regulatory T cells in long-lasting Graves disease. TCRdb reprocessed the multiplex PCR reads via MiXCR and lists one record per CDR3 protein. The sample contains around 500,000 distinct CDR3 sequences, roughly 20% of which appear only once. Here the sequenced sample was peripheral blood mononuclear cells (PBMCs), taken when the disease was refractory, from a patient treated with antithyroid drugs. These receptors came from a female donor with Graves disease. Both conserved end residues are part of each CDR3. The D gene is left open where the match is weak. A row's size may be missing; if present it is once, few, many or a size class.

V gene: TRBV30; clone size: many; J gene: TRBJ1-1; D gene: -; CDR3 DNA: TGTGCCTGGAATCGAGTGAACACTGAAGCTTTCTTT; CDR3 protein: CAWNRVNTEAFF
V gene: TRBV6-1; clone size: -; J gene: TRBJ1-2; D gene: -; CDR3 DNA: TGTGCCAGCACCAGTTTAGGTCGGGGCTACACCTTC; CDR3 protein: CASTSLGRGYTF
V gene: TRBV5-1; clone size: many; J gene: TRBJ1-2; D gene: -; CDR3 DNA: TGCGCCAGCAGCTTGGTGTCCGGGAGGTCGGATGGCTACACCTTC; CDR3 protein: CASSLVSGRSDGYTF
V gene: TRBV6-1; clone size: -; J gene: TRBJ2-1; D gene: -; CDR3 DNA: TGTGCCAGCAGTGAAGGCTTACGTCGGGACTTAACAGGGCGGGAGCAGTTCTTC; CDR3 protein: CASSEGLRRDLTGREQFF
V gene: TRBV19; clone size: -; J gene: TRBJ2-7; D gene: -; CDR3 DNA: TGTGCCAGTAGCGGAGGGGGGTCCTCCTACGAGCAGTACTTC; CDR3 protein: CASSGGGSSYEQYF
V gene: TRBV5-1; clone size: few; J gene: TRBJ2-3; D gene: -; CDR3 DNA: TGCGCCAGCAGCCTACCAGGGAAGGTCAGTGATACGCAGTATTTT; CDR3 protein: CASSLPGKVSDTQYF
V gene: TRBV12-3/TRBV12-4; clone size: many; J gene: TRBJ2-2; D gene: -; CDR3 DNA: TGTGCCAGCAGTTCCCCCACTAGCAAGCCGAACACCGGGGAGCTGTTTTTT; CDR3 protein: CASSSPTSKPNTGELFF
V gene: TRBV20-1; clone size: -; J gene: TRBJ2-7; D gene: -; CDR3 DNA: TGCAGTGCTAGAGATCAATTAGCTTTCTCCTACGAGCAGTACTTC; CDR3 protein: CSARDQLAFSYEQYF
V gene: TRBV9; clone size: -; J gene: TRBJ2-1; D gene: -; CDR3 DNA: TGTGCCAGCAGCGGGGACCTTCTGGGTCGCAATGAGCAGTTCTTC; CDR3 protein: CASSGDLLGRNEQFF
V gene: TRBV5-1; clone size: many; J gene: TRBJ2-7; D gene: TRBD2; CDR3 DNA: TGCGCCAGCAGTTCTCGTGGGACTAGCCCGGGCGAGCAGTACTTC; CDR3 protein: CASSSRGTSPGEQYF
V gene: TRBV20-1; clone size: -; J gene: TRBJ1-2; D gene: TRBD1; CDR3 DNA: TGCAGTGCTAGAGACGGGGGGGGACAGGCCCTGGGCTATGGCTACACCTTC; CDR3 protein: CSARDGGGQALGYGYTF
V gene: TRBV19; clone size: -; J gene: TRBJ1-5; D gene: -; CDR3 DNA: TGTGCCAGTAGTATCTCCGGGACGGAGGCTATTCAGCCCCAGCATTTT; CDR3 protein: CASSISGTEAIQPQHF
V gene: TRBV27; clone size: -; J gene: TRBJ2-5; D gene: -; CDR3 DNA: TGTGCCAGCAGTTTCAGCCCAAGGAGTGGGACCCAGTACTTC; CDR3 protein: CASSFSPRSGTQYF
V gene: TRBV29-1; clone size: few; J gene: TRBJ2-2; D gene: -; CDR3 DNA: TGCAGCGTTGATGAGGGGTCCGGGGAGCTGTTTTTT; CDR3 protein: CSVDEGSGELFF
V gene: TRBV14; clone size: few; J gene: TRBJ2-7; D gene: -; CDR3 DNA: TGTGCCAGCAAGCCGCTAGGGAGCTACGAGCAGTACTTC; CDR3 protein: CASKPLGSYEQYF
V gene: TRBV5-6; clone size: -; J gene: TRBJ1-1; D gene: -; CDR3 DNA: TGTGCCAGCAGCTTCAAGGACAGACCGAACACTGAAGCTTTCTTT; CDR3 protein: CASSFKDRPNTEAFF
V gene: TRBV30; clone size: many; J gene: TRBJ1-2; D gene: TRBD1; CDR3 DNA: TGTGCCTGGAAACACCGGGACAGGGCCTATGGCTACACCTTC; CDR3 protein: CAWKHRDRAYGYTF
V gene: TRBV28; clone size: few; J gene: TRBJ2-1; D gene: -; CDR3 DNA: TGTGCCAGCAGTCAACCTCCTCAGGGGAAGAATGAGCAGTTCTTC; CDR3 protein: CASSQPPQGKNEQFF
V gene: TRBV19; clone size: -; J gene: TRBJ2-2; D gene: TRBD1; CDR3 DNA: TGTGCCAGTAGTCCCAGGGGGCTTGTCACCGGGGAGCTGTTTTTT; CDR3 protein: CASSPRGLVTGELFF
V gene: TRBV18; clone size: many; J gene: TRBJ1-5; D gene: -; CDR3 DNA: TGTGCCAGCTCACCATTAGCTATCAATCAGCCCCAGCATTTT; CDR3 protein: CASSPLAINQPQHF
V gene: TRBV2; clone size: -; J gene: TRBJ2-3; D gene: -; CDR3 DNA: TGTGCCAGCAGCACTACGATCCCTACGCAGTATTTT; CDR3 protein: CASSTTIPTQYF
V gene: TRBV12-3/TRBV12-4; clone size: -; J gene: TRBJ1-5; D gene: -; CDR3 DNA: TGTGCCAGCAGTTTATGGGAGCCCCATCAGCCCCAGCATTTT; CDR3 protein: CASSLWEPHQPQHF